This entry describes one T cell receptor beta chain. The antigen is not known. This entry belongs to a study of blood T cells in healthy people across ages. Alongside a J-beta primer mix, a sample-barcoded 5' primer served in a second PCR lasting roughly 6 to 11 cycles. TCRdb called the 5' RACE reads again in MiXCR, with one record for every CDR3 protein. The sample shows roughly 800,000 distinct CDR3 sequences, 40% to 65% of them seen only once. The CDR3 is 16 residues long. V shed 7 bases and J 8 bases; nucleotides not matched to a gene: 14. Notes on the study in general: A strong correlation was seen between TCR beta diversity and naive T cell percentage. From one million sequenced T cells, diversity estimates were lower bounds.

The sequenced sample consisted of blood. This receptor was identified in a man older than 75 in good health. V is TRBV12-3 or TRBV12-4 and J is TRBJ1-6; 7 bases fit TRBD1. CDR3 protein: CASTALGQSPYSPLHF. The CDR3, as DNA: TGTGCCAGCACCGCCTTGGGACAGTCTCCCTATTCACCCCTCCACTTT.